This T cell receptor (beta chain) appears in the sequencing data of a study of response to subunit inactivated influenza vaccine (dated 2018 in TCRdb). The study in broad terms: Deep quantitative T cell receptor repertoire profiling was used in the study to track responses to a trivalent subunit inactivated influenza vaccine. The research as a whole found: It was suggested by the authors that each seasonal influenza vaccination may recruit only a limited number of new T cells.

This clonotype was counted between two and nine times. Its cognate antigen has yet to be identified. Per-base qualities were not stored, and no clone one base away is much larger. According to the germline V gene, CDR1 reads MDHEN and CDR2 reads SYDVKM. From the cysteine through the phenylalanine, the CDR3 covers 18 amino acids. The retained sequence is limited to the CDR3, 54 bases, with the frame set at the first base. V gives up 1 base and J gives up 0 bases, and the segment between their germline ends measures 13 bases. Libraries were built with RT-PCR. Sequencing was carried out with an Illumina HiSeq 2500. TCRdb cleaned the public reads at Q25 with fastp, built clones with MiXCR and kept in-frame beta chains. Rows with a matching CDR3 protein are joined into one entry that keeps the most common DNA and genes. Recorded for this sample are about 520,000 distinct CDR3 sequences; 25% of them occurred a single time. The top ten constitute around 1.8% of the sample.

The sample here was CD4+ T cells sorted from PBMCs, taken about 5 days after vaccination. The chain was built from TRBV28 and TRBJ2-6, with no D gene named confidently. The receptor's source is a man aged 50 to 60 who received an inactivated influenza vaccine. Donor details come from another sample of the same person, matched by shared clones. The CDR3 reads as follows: CASSLFQATLSGANVLTF. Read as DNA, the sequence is TGTGCCAGCAGTTTATTCCAGGCCACCCTCTCTGGGGCCAACGTCCTGACTTTC.